The clone carrying this T cell receptor beta chain has more than one count but fewer than ten. The antigen is unknown. An end of the junction does not agree with germline; a read error may underlie this. This sample stems from a study of T-cell memory formation after mild COVID-19. Study details: Across donors, TCR clusters were largely donor specific. General observations from the study: CD4/CD8 balance held among clones contracting day 15 to 85, and later expanders leaned CD4+.

Amplification by 5'RACE using constant-segment primers produced TCR alpha and TCR beta cDNA libraries that carried sample barcodes and UMIs. MiXCR, applied by TCRdb to the 5' RACE reads, yields one record per CDR3 protein. The data contain under 450,000 distinct CDR3 sequences, 20% to 25% of them singletons. This CDR3 spans 13 amino acids. From germline, CDR1 is LNHDA and CDR2 SQIVND (reference sequence). This clonotype was sampled from a man aged 18 to 29 who had mild COVID-19 (a few samples of this study predate the infection). Cell type and time point are not known. The sequenced sample was PBMCs or a T cell subset sorted from them (not recorded which). The chain joins TRBV19 to TRBJ2-2; 9 nucleotides match TRBD1. In DNA, the CDR3 is TGTGCCGGTAGGACAGGGGTAGCCGGGGAGCTGTTTTTT. This encodes CAGRTGVAGELFF.